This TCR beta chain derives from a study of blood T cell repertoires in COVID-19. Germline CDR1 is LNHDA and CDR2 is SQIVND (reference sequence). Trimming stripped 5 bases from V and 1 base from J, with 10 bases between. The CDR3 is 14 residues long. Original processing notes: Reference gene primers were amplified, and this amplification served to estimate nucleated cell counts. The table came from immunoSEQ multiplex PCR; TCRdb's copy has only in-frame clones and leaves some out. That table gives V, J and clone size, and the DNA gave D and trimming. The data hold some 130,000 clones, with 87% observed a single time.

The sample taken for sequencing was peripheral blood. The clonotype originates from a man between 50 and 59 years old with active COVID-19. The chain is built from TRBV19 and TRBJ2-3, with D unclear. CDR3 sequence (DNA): TGTGCCAGTAGTGTACGGGTTGGCACAGATACGCAGTATTTT. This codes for CASSVRVGTDTQYF.